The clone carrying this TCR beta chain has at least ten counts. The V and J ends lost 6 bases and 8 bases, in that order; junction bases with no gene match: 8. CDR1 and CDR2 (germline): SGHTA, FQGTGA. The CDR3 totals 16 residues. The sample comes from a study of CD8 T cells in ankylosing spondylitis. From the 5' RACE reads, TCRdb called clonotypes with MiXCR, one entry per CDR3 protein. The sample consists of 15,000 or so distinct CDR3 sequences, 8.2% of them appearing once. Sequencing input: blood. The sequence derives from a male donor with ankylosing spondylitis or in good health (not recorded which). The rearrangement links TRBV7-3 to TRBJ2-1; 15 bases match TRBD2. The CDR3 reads CASSLGTSGRLDEQFF. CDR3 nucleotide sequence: TGTGCCAGCAGTCTTGGGACTAGCGGGAGGTTGGATGAGCAGTTCTTC.